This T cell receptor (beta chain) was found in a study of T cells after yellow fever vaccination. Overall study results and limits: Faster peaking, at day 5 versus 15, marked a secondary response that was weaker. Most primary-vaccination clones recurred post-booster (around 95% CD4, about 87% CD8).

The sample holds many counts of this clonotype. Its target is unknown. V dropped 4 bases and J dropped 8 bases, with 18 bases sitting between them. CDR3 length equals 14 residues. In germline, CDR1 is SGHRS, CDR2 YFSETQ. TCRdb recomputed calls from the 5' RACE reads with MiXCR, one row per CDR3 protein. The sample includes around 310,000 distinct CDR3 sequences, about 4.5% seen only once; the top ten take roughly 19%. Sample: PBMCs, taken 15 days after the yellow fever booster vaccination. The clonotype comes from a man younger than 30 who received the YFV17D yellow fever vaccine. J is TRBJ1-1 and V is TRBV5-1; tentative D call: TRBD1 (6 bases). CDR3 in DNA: TGCGCCAGCAGCCCCGGGGCAGTCGGACAGGAAGCTTTCTTT. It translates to CASSPGAVGQEAFF.